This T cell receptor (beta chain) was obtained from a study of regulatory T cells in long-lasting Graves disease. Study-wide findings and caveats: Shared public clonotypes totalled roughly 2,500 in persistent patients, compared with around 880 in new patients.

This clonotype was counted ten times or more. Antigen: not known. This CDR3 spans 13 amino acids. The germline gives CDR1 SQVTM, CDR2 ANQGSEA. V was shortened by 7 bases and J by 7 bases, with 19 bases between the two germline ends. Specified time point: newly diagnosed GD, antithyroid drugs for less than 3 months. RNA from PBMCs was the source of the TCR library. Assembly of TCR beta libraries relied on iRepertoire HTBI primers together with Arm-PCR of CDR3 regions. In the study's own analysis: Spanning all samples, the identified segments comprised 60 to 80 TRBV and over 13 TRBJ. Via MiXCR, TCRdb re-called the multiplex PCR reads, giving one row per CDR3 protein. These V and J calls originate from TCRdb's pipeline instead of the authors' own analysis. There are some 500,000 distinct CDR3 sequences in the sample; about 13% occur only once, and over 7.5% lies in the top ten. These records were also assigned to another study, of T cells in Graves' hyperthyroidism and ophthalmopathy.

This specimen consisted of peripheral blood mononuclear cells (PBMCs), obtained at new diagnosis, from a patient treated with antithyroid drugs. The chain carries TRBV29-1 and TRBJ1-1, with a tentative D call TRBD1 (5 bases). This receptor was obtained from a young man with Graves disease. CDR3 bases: TGCAGCGGAACCCAGGGAGGCCGGCGTGAAGCTTTCTTT. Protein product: CSGTQGGRREAFF. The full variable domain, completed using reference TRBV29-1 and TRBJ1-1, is SAVISQKPSRDICQRGTSLTIQCQVDSQVTMMFWYRQQPGQSLTLIATANQGSEATYESGFVIDKFPISRPNLTFSTLTVSNMSPEDSSIYLCSGTQGGRREAFFGQGTRLTVV.